The 21 T cell receptor beta chains listed next were all sequenced from one sample in a study of blood T cell repertoires in COVID-19. Measured with immunoSEQ multiplex PCR; TCRdb has only the in-frame clones, and not every one. Of more than 75,000 clones in the sample, 89% were seen once. Sequenced sample: peripheral blood. These receptors were taken from a man aged 45-65 years with acute or convalescent COVID-19.

J is TRBJ1-4 and V is TRBV6-1; 9 bases map to TRBD1. Germline V gene sequence: CDR1 MNHNS, CDR2 SASEGT. This CDR3 region has 18 residues. V was clipped by 0 bases and J by 0 bases; unmatched bases: 5. DNA for the CDR3: TGTGCCAGCAGTGAAGCGGGGACAGGGCCTGCAACTAATGAAAAACTGTTTTTT. Translating it yields CASSEAGTGPATNEKLFF.

The chain recombines TRBV2 with TRBJ2-5; 7 bases line up with TRBD1. The CDR3 extends over 14 amino acids. The germline gives CDR1 SNHLY, CDR2 FYNNEI. Trimming at V came to 5 bases and at J to 5 bases, leaving 8 bases not matched to a gene. The DNA for the CDR3 is TGTGCCAGCAGTCAAGAACAGGGGATGGAGACCCAGTACTTC. Its protein is CASSQEQGMETQYF.

The V gene is TRBV13, the J gene TRBJ2-7; 8 bases are a match to TRBD2. V dropped 0 bases and J dropped 3; count of bases not matched to a gene: 7. CDR1 is PRHDT and CDR2 is FYEKMQ in the germline V gene (reference sequence). CDR3 size: 16 residues. The DNA for the CDR3 is TGTGCCAGCAGCTTAGGCCGGAGAAGCGGGAGCTACGAGCAGTACTTC. It is translated as CASSLGRRSGSYEQYF.

The chain recombines TRBV6-5 with TRBJ2-1; D uncertain. This CDR3 spans 12 amino acids. The germline V and J ends were trimmed by 8 bases and 4 bases, with 9 bases remaining between them. The germline gives CDR1 MNHEY, CDR2 SVGAGI. CDR3 sequence: CASQLGYNEQFF. In nucleotides, the CDR3 is TGTGCCAGCCAACTCGGGTACAATGAGCAGTTCTTC.

The genes are TRBV4-1 and TRBJ1-6; TRBD1 aligns across 8 bases. Germline V CDR1 and CDR2: MGHRA, YSYEKL. V lost 5 bases, J lost 7 bases, and 4 bases stayed unmatched. The CDR3 totals 14 residues. The DNA of the CDR3 is TGCGCCAGCAGCAGTACAGGGGGAAATTCACCCCTCCACTTT. It translates to CASSSTGGNSPLHF.

The V call is TRBV4-1, the J call TRBJ2-3; 11 bases agree with TRBD2. Germline values: CDR1 MGHRA, CDR2 YSYEKL. The J segment lost 1 base and the V segment lost 2 bases, leaving 2 bases of the junction unmatched. The CDR3 totals 16 residues. The CDR3 bases are TGCGCCAGCAGCCAACCGACTAGCGGGGGCACAGATACGCAGTATTTT. Translating gives CASSQPTSGGTDTQYF.

V is TRBV27 and J is TRBJ2-2; 10 bases map to TRBD2. CDR3 length: 17 amino acids. The V segment lost 1 base and the J segment 4 bases; nucleotides outside the gene matches: 6. In germline, CDR1 is MNHEY, CDR2 SMNVEV (reference sequence). The CDR3 DNA follows: TGTGCCAGCAGTTTATGGCTAGCGGGAGCGGCCACCGGGGAGCTGTTTTTT. Its protein is CASSLWLAGAATGELFF.

This clone has just one count. CDR3 amino acids: CSSGTGLMDEQFF. Written as DNA, the CDR3 is TGCAGCTCCGGGACAGGGTTAATGGATGAGCAGTTCTTC. The chain is built from TRBV29-1 and TRBJ2-1; 9 nucleotides match TRBD1. The CDR3 contains 13 residues. V shed 8 bases and J 8 bases; nucleotides not matched to a gene: 10. Germline assignment: CDR1 SQVTM and CDR2 ANQGSEA.

This chain links TRBV7-9 with TRBJ1-3, with D perhaps TRBD1 (5 bases). This CDR3 has 15 amino acids. Germline CDR1 reads SEHNR; CDR2 reads FQNEAQ (reference sequence). V gave up 5 bases and J gave up 1 base, with 12 bases separating them. CDR3 region: CASSLQVGSGNTIYF. The DNA of the CDR3 is TGTGCCAGCAGCCTACAGGTGGGGTCTGGAAACACCATATATTTT.

This chain links TRBV5-5 with TRBJ1-2, with no clear D. There are 17 residues in the CDR3. Germline values: CDR1 SGHKS, CDR2 YYEKEE (reference sequence). V lost 0 bases and J lost 4, with 19 bases in between. CDR3 DNA: TGTGCCAGCAGCTTGGCCCGGGAAGCCGTTTATGGCTATGGCTACACCTTC. Translated, it gives CASSLAREAVYGYGYTF.

The chain links TRBV29-1 to TRBJ1-2; 8 bases agree with TRBD1. The CDR3 length is 12 residues. Germline CDR1 reads SQVTM; CDR2 reads ANQGSEA. Trimming cost V 6 bases and J 8 bases; bases outside gene matches: 8. The CDR3 loop is CSVAQGAKGYTF. Here the CDR3 DNA reads TGCAGCGTCGCCCAGGGGGCGAAAGGCTACACCTTC.

The gene calls are TRBV5-1 and TRBJ1-6; 9 bases match TRBD1. In germline, CDR1 is SGHRS, CDR2 YFSETQ. The V segment lost 6 bases and the J segment 5 bases; nucleotides outside the gene matches: 6. This CDR3 region has 15 residues. CDR3 coding DNA: TGCGCCAGCACCTCCGGGACAGGGAATAATTCACCCCTCCACTTT. Encoded protein: CASTSGTGNNSPLHF.

The genes are TRBV7-6 and TRBJ2-3; D unclear. V shed 1 base and J shed 0 bases, with 14 bases lying between them. Per the germline V gene, CDR1 is SGHVS and CDR2 is FNYEAQ. The CDR3 extends over 17 amino acids. This CDR3 reads CASSLGNGARSTDTQYF. DNA of the CDR3: TGTGCCAGCAGCTTAGGTAATGGAGCGAGAAGCACAGATACGCAGTATTTT.

The V call is TRBV6-5, the J call TRBJ2-1; 9 bases are a match to TRBD2. This CDR3 contains 15 residues. CDR1 is MNHEY and CDR2 is SVGAGI in the germline V gene. The junction had 5 bases not matched to a gene; V was cut back by 5 bases and J by 3 bases. CDR3 in amino acids: CASSPSSGVYNEQFF. CDR3 DNA: TGTGCCAGCAGTCCGTCTAGCGGGGTCTACAATGAGCAGTTCTTC.

This clone has just a few counts. V is TRBV21-1 and J is TRBJ2-5; the D call in the table, TRBD2, was not verified against the DNA. TRBV21-1 counts as a pseudogene. This CDR3 contains 12 residues. The CDR3 reads CASRGGQETQYF. Here the CDR3 DNA reads TGTGCCAGCAGGGGAGGGCAAGAGACCCAGTACTTC.

This rearrangement joins TRBV5-4 to TRBJ2-3; 7 positions agree with TRBD1. Germline-derived CDR1 and CDR2 are SGHNT and YYREEE (reference sequence). J gave up 0 bases and V 5 bases, and 6 bases lay outside the gene matches. The length of the CDR3 is 15 residues. The CDR3, as DNA: TGTGCCAGCAGTTTTGGGACAGCTAGCACAGATACGCAGTATTTT. It encodes CASSFGTASTDTQYF.

The chain links TRBV3-1 (or the pseudogene TRBV3-2) to TRBJ2-1; TRBD2 matches 7 bases. Germline CDR1 is LGHDT and CDR2 is YNNKEL (reference sequence). The ends lost 1 base at V and 9 bases at J; junction bases unmatched: 6. This CDR3 has 14 amino acids. For the CDR3, the DNA is TGTGCCAGCAGCCAAGCTAGCGGTTGGGGTGAGCAGTTCTTC. Its translation: CASSQASGWGEQFF.

The genes are TRBV24-1 and TRBJ2-7; D is unclear. Germline V gives CDR1 KGHDR, CDR2 SFDVKD. This CDR3 spans 13 amino acids. The V gene lost 2 bases and the J gene lost 1 base, with 5 bases spanning the gap. The CDR3 nucleotides are TGTGCCACCAGTGATTATTCGTCCTACGAGCAGTACTTC. It specifies CATSDYSSYEQYF.

V gene TRBV5-4 combines with J gene TRBJ2-5; 7 positions agree with TRBD1. The CDR3 covers 15 residues. Germline V gene lookup returns CDR1 SGHNT and CDR2 YYREEE (reference sequence). The V segment lost 3 bases and the J segment 2 bases; nucleotides outside the gene matches: 7. CDR3 coding DNA: TGTGCCAGCAGCTGGGTACCACAGGGGCAAGAGACCCAGTACTTC. Translated: CASSWVPQGQETQYF.

The chain uses TRBV4-2 and TRBJ1-1, with a tentative D call TRBD1 (6 bases). From germline, CDR1 is LGHNA and CDR2 YNFKEQ. Trimming took off 1 base at V and 7 bases at J, with 13 bases between the two ends. The CDR3 is made up of 14 amino acids. CDR3: CASSQAGVIGEAFF. The CDR3 DNA reads TGTGCCAGCAGCCAAGCAGGGGTTATTGGTGAAGCTTTCTTT.

The rearrangement joins TRBV6-4 to TRBJ2-3; 9 nucleotides match TRBD2. The CDR3 sequence is 15 residues long. J was trimmed by 6 bases and V by 5 bases; bases with no gene match: 9. The V gene's germline CDR1 is MRHNA and CDR2 SNTAGT. The CDR3 region is CASSPGLATVDTQYF. In DNA, the CDR3 is TGTGCCAGCAGTCCCGGACTAGCGACCGTTGATACGCAGTATTTT.